These 7 T cell receptor beta chains originate from one sample sequenced in a study of T cells in Graves' hyperthyroidism and ophthalmopathy (dated by TCRdb to the late 2010s). The method behind the library was multiplex PCR. Sequenced on an Illumina HiSeq 2000. The TCR beta CDR3 regions were amplified from the RNA transcripts. The TCR CDR3 was subjected to a first round of RT-PCR using the HTBI primer set and the Qiagen OneStep RT-PCR kit. TCRdb reprocessing: public reads trimmed at Q25 with fastp, clones called with MiXCR, in-frame beta chains kept. Rows are combined by CDR3 protein, so each entry shows the most common genes and DNA. The table for this sample lists about 640,000 distinct CDR3 sequences; less than 25% of them were counted only once. 34% of the sample rests with the top ten. The sample comprised blood. All receptors derive from a man aged 25 to 40 with Graves' ophthalmopathy.

CDR3 loop: CASSFGQGVLAETQYF. CDR3 nucleotide sequence: TGTGCCAGCAGCTTCGGACAGGGGGTCCTAGCGGAGACCCAGTACTTC. The chain recombines TRBV7-9 with TRBJ2-5; 10 bases line up with TRBD1. The germline CDR1 and CDR2 sequences are SEHNR and FQNEAQ (reference sequence). The CDR3 contains 16 residues. The V and J ends lost 3 bases and 5 bases, in that order; junction bases with no gene match: 9.

This clonotype was counted a few times. The J gene is TRBJ2-2, the V gene TRBV5-1; D ambiguous. Germline V gene sequence: CDR1 SGHRS, CDR2 YFSETQ. Trimming left V 5 bases short and J 5 bases short, with 13 bases between. This CDR3 comprises 14 residues. CDR3 nucleotides: TGCGCCAGCAGAGCGTACGTGGGGACCGGGGAGCTGTTTTTT. It codes for CASRAYVGTGELFF. Full variable domain (remainder filled in from reference TRBV5-1 and TRBJ2-2): KAGVTQTPRYLIKTRGQQVTLSCSPISGHRSVSWYQQTPGQGLQFLFEYFSETQRNKGNFPGRFSGRQFSNSRSEMNVSTLELGDSALYLCASRAYVGTGELFFGEGSRLTVL.

This clonotype was seen just once. Since a much larger clone is just one base distant, this may be a read error. V is TRBV6-9 and J is TRBJ1-1; D gene uncertain. The V gene lost 3 bases and the J gene lost 0 bases, with 8 bases spanning the gap. In germline, CDR1 is MNHGY, CDR2 SVAAGI. The CDR3 runs to 14 residues. The CDR3 region is CASSYGRVNTEAFF. The CDR3, as DNA: TGTGCCAGCAGTTACGGGAGGGTGAACACTGAAGCTTTCTTT.

This clonotype was detected a few times. The gene calls are TRBV6-1 and TRBJ1-1, with D tentatively TRBD1 (5 bases). Germline V gene sequence: CDR1 MNHNS, CDR2 SASEGT. The CDR3 contains 16 residues. Trimming stripped 5 bases from V and 0 bases from J, with 16 bases between. CDR3 loop: CASSPLGGFLNTEAFF. CDR3 in DNA: TGTGCCAGCAGTCCTCTGGGGGGTTTTCTGAACACTGAAGCTTTCTTT.

The count of this clonotype is one. This chain connects TRBV6-2 or TRBV6-3 to TRBJ1-6, with a weak D call TRBD1 (5 bases). The V gene's germline CDR1 is MNHEY and CDR2 SVGEGT. CDR3 length equals 15 residues. V was shortened by 6 bases and J by 5 bases, with 14 bases between the two germline ends. DNA of the CDR3: TGTGCCAGCAGCCCGGGACCGATGGATAATTCACCCCTCCACTTT. The encoded protein is CASSPGPMDNSPLHF.

The rearrangement uses TRBV19 and TRBJ2-7, with TRBD1 matching 8 bases. The CDR3 sequence is 14 residues long. V dropped 4 bases and J dropped 2; count of bases not matched to a gene: 4. CDR1 and CDR2 from the germline V gene are LNHDA and SQIVND (reference sequence). This CDR3 reads CASSTHRGTYEQYF. CDR3 nucleotides: TGTGCCAGTAGTACCCACAGGGGGACCTACGAGCAGTACTTC.

This clonotype was seen only a few times. The genes are TRBV5-1 and TRBJ2-2, with 11 bases matching TRBD2. The CDR3 has 15 amino acids. Trimming cost V 7 bases and J 5 bases; bases outside gene matches: 7. The germline V gene encodes CDR1 SGHRS and CDR2 YFSETQ. DNA for the CDR3: TGCGCCAGCCGGTCGGGACTAGCGGTAACCGGGGAGCTGTTTTTT. This codes for CASRSGLAVTGELFF.